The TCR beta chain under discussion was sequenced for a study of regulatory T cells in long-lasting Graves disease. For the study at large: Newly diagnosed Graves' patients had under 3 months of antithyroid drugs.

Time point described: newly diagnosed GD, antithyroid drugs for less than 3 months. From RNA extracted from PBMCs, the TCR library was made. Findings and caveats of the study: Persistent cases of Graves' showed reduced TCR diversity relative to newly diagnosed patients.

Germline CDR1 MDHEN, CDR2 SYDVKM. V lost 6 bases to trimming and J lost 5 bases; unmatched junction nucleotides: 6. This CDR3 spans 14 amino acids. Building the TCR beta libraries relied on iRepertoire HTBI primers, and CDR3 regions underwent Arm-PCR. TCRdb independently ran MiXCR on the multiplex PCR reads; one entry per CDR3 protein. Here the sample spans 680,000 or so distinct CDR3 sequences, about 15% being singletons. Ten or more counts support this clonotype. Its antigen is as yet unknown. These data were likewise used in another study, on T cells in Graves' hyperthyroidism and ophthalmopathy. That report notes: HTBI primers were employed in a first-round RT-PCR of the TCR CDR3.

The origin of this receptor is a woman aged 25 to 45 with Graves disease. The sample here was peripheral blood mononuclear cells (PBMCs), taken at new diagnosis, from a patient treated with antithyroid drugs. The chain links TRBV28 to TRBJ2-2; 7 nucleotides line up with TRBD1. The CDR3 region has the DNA TGTGCCAGCAGAAGAGGGGGCGCGACCGGGGAGCTGTTTTTT. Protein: CASRRGGATGELFF.